This TCR beta chain was captured by sequencing in a study of cytomegalovirus exposure and HLA in healthy donors. A remark on this clone: Its antigen is currently unknown.

The PCR used 60 Vbeta and 13 Jbeta primers. Data came from immunoSEQ multiplex PCR; TCRdb stores just in-frame clones and leaves some out. The sample holds 81,000 or so clones, around 80% seen once. J gave up 4 bases and V 2 bases, and 5 bases lay outside the gene matches. Germline CDR1 SGHTA, CDR2 FQGNSA. The CDR3 has 15 amino acids. Whole-study results and caveats: Presence/absence results assume similar sequencing depth per donor, which may not hold.

Input material: PBMCs. The rearrangement uses TRBV7-2 and TRBJ2-3, with 8 bases fitting TRBD2. This clonotype was sampled from a man aged 45-65 years in good health and CMV-seropositive. The CDR3 loop reads CASSLFTSGPDTQYF. CDR3 in DNA: TGTGCCAGCAGCTTATTCACTAGCGGTCCAGATACGCAGTATTTT.